Each of the 5 T cell receptor beta chains below was sequenced from the same sample in a study of T cells in Graves' hyperthyroidism and ophthalmopathy. Regions amplified from RNA transcripts were the TCR beta CDR3 regions. Using the HTBI primer set, a first-round RT-PCR was run on the TCR CDR3. TCRdb reanalysed the multiplex PCR reads using MiXCR and keeps one entry per CDR3 protein. Of a few hundred thousand distinct CDR3 sequences detected, roughly an eighth appear once; the ten largest clones hold less than 20%. Sequencing input: blood. These receptors came from a woman aged 18-29 years with Graves' hyperthyroidism.

There are many counts of this clonotype. This rearrangement joins TRBV7-9 to TRBJ2-7, with 7 bases identical to TRBD1. Germline V gene data show CDR1 as SEHNR and CDR2 as FQNEAQ (reference sequence). V shed 5 bases and J 5 bases; nucleotides not matched to a gene: 6. The CDR3 sequence is 13 residues long. CDR3 region: CASSLRTGDEQYV. The CDR3 coding sequence is TGTGCCAGCAGCCTACGCACAGGGGACGAGCAGTACGTC.

This clonotype was counted ten times or more. V and J are TRBV5-1 and TRBJ2-5, with 8 bases lining up with TRBD1. The trim removed 4 bases at V and 9 bases at J, leaving 8 bases unmatched. This CDR3 has 13 amino acids. Germline V lookup: CDR1 SGHRS, CDR2 YFSETQ. CDR3 coding DNA: TGCGCCAGCAGCCGGACAGGGATCGCGGCCCAGTACTTC. Amino acid sequence: CASSRTGIAAQYF.

In this sample, this clonotype turned up many times. J is TRBJ1-5 and V is TRBV3-1; D uncertain. V lost 1 base to trimming and J lost 7 bases, with 8 bases between them. Germline CDR1 LGHDT, CDR2 YNNKEL (reference sequence). The CDR3 is made up of 13 amino acids. CDR3 protein: CASSQGNRQPQHF. CDR3 nucleotide sequence: TGTGCCAGCAGCCAAGGGAATCGACAGCCCCAGCATTTT. The whole variable domain, filled in from reference TRBV3-1 and TRBJ1-5, reads DTAVSQTPKYLVTQMGNDKSIKCEQNLGHDTMYWYKQDSKKFLKIMFSYNNKELIINETVPNRFSPKSPDKAHLNLHINSLELGDSAVYFCASSQGNRQPQHFGDGTRLSIL.

CDR3 in DNA: TGTGCCACAGCGGGAGGCACCAAAAACATTCAGTACTTC. Translating gives CATAGGTKNIQYF. The rearrangement uses TRBV12-3 or TRBV12-4 and TRBJ2-4, with TRBD2 matching 9 bases. V gave up 10 bases and J gave up 2 bases; unmatched junction bases: 3. The CDR3 totals 13 residues.

The chain recombines TRBV15 with TRBJ2-1; no clear D. CDR1 and CDR2 (germline): LNHNV, YYDKDF (reference sequence). The CDR3 loop spans 14 amino acids. V was shortened by 0 bases and J by 2 bases, with 5 bases between the two germline ends. CDR3 bases: TGTGCCACCAGCAGAGATGGGGCCTACAATGAGCAGTTCTTC. Its protein product is CATSRDGAYNEQFF.